The 5 T cell receptor beta chains given below trace back to one sample, sequenced in a study of shared clonotypes between healthy human individuals. Data came from immunoSEQ multiplex PCR; TCRdb stores just in-frame clones and leaves some out. The table records millions of clones, over 90% of them present only once. Sequenced material: naive CD4+ T cells from PBMCs. Subset given: CD45RA+ positively selected. These receptors were collected from a man aged 18 to 35 in good health. Some clones in this sample may be carry-over from other donors' samples.

This chain joins TRBV6-5 and TRBJ1-2; D gene unclear. V lost 1 base, J lost 3 bases, and 9 bases lay in between. CDR1 and CDR2 from the germline V gene are MNHEY and SVGAGI. This CDR3 has 14 amino acids. CDR3 sequence (DNA): TGTGCCAGCAGTTACTTGATGGGATACTATGGCTACACCTTC. Its translation is CASSYLMGYYGYTF.

To note about this clone: The sample holds other DNA sequences that translate to the same CDR3. The chain employs TRBV28 and TRBJ1-1, with D uncertain. The CDR3 loop spans 15 amino acids. Germline assignment: CDR1 MDHEN and CDR2 SYDVKM. The V gene lost 2 bases and the J gene lost 0 bases, with 10 bases spanning the gap. CDR3 sequence reads: CASSLPRTMNTEAFF. The DNA for the CDR3 is TGTGCCAGCAGTTTACCCCGCACCATGAACACTGAAGCTTTCTTT. The variable domain in full, completed from reference TRBV28 and TRBJ1-1, reads DVKVTQSSRYLVKRTGEKVFLECVQDMDHENMFWYRQDPGLGLRLIYFSYDVKMKEKGDIPEGYSVSREKKERFSLILESASTNQTSMYLCASSLPRTMNTEAFFGQGTRLTVV.

The chain couples TRBV11-3 to TRBJ2-3; TRBD2 matches 16 bases. CDR1 is SGHNT and CDR2 is YENEEA in the germline V gene. V trimming: 4 bases; J trimming: 5 bases; junction bases outside the gene matches: 3. The CDR3 runs 16 residues. The CDR3 nucleotides read TGTGCCAGCAGCTGGGGACTAGCGGGAGGGGGAGATACGCAGTATTTT. This codes for CASSWGLAGGGDTQYF.

This rearrangement joins TRBV6-1 to TRBJ1-2; no definite D call. The CDR3 runs 17 residues. The V and J ends lost 4 bases and 5 bases respectively, with 23 bases between them. Germline assignment: CDR1 MNHNS and CDR2 SASEGT. CDR3 nucleotide sequence: TGTGCCAGCAGTGTGGCTGGGTCTGAGGTGGAACTATATGGCTACACCTTC. Encoded protein: CASSVAGSEVELYGYTF.

The chain combines TRBV9 with TRBJ2-1; D is ambiguous. Trimming shortened V by 0 bases and J by 3 bases, and 10 bases separated the two germline ends. The CDR3 is made up of 15 amino acids. The V gene's germline CDR1 is SGDLS and CDR2 YYNGEE. CDR3 sequence: CASSVDGPGYNEQFF. In DNA form, the CDR3 reads TGTGCCAGCAGCGTAGATGGGCCGGGCTACAATGAGCAGTTCTTC.